A single sample gave rise to the 3 T cell receptor beta chains below, sequenced in a study of blood T cells in healthy people across ages. With a J-beta primer mix and a sample-barcoded 5' primer, a second PCR ran about 7 to 12 cycles. Each CDR3 protein is one row after TCRdb ran MiXCR on the 5' RACE reads. The sample lists hundreds of thousands of distinct CDR3 sequences; around 45% were seen once. The sample was blood. Every receptor here comes from a man in his fifties or sixties in good health.

This sequence joins TRBV24-1 and TRBJ2-3, with unresolved D. V was trimmed by 6 bases and J by 0 bases, leaving 6 bases between them. Per germline, CDR1 KGHDR and CDR2 SFDVKD. This CDR3 has 13 residues. Here the CDR3 DNA reads TGTGCCACCAGTCACAGCAGCACAGATACGCAGTATTTT. Protein product: CATSHSSTDTQYF.

This chain connects TRBV6-2 or TRBV6-3 to TRBJ2-5; D unclear. The end of the DNA aligns better with TRBJ2-7, so the J call may be wrong. The length of the CDR3 is 15 residues. The germline gives CDR1 MNHEY, CDR2 SVGEGT. The CDR3 coding sequence is TGTGCCAGCAGTTACTCGCCGACCGGGCTGTACGAGCAGTACTTC. The encoded protein is CASSYSPTGLYEQYF.

This clonotype has a handful of counts. The chain is built from TRBV7-9 and TRBJ2-7, with 9 bases that match TRBD1. Germline values: CDR1 SEHNR, CDR2 FQNEAQ (reference sequence). The J segment lost 4 bases and the V segment lost 6 bases, leaving 4 bases of the junction unmatched. The CDR3 totals 13 residues. DNA for the CDR3: TGTGCCAGCAGTAAACAGGGGGCTTACGAGCAGTACTTC. Translated: CASSKQGAYEQYF.